The 15 T cell receptor beta chains reported below all come from one sample, sequenced in a study of regulatory T cells in long-lasting Graves disease. Arm-PCR of CDR3 regions with iRepertoire HTBI primers generated TCR beta libraries. One entry per CDR3 protein results from TCRdb running MiXCR on the multiplex PCR reads. The sample lists a few hundred thousand distinct CDR3 sequences, less than 15% occurring once. Documented time point: newly diagnosed GD, antithyroid drugs for less than 3 months. Researchers made the TCR library from RNA that was extracted from PBMCs. These data are also associated with another study on T cells in Graves' hyperthyroidism and ophthalmopathy.

Specimen: peripheral blood mononuclear cells (PBMCs), collected at new diagnosis, from a patient treated with antithyroid drugs. Receptors originate from a man between 25 and 39 years old with Graves disease.

Only a few counts were recorded for this clonotype. The chain employs TRBV3-1 and TRBJ2-1; 7 bases fit TRBD2. Trimming removed 3 bases from V and 6 bases from J; junction bases left unmatched: 8. Germline CDR1 LGHDT, CDR2 YNNKEL (reference sequence). This CDR3 comprises 15 residues. The CDR3 sequence is CASSHGSSGANEQFF. The CDR3 DNA follows: TGTGCCAGCAGCCATGGTTCTAGCGGTGCCAATGAGCAGTTCTTC.

This chain uses TRBV20-1 with TRBJ2-7; 8 bases line up with TRBD2. V shed 5 bases, J shed 3 bases, and the junction held 9 bases outside the gene matches. This CDR3 comprises 14 residues. The germline V gene has CDR1 DFQATT and CDR2 SNEGSKA (reference sequence). The CDR3 DNA reads TGCAGTGCTGGAACAGCGGGAGATTTCTACGAGCAGTACTTC. Amino acid sequence: CSAGTAGDFYEQYF.

A word on this clonotype: Since a much larger clone is just one base distant, this may be a read error. The gene calls are TRBV20-1 and TRBJ2-5; 9 positions match TRBD2. V was pared by 5 bases and J by 7 bases, with 8 bases of the junction left unmatched. The CDR3 has 13 residues. The germline V gene has CDR1 DFQATT and CDR2 SNEGSKA (reference sequence). The CDR3 nucleotides read TGCAGTGCTGCCGGGACTAGCCACGGGACCCAGTACTTC. Translated, it gives CSAAGTSHGTQYF.

This clonotype was recorded at least ten times. This chain links TRBV7-9 with TRBJ2-7; 10 nucleotides align to TRBD1. Germline loops: CDR1 SEHNR, CDR2 FQNEAQ (reference sequence). Trimming removed 5 bases from V and 4 bases from J; junction bases left unmatched: 8. The CDR3 length is 15 residues. As DNA, the CDR3 is TGTGCCAGCAGCCCCAGACCGGGACAGGGGTACGAGCAGTACTTC. Translating it yields CASSPRPGQGYEQYF.

This clonotype was seen only a few times. An end of the junction differs from the germline gene, which may be a read error. This sequence joins TRBV5-1 and TRBJ1-4; D not resolved. Per the germline V gene, CDR1 is SGHRS and CDR2 is YFSETQ. CDR3 size: 13 residues. DNA for the CDR3: TGCGCCAGCGGCCAGTACCCGGCTGAAAAACTGGTTTTT. Translated, it gives CASGQYPAEKLVF. The variable domain in full, with the rest retrieved from reference TRBV5-1 and TRBJ1-4, is KAGVTQTPRYLIKTRGQQVTLSCSPISGHRSVSWYQQTPGQGLQFLFEYFSETQRNKGNFPGRFSGRQFSNSRSEMNVSTLELGDSALYLCASGQYPAEKLVFGSGTQLSVL.

This clonotype was observed many times. The chain is built from TRBV27 and TRBJ1-2; a possible D gene is TRBD1 (6 bases). CDR3 size: 13 residues. From germline, CDR1 is MNHEY and CDR2 SMNVEV (reference sequence). Trimming took 2 bases from V and 9 from J, leaving 13 bases between them. The CDR3 protein is CASSLRGRESYTF. CDR3 bases: TGTGCCAGCAGTTTACGGGGGCGGGAGAGCTACACCTTC.

The table lists this clonotype with a few counts. This may stem from a read error, because a much larger clone lies one nucleotide away. This rearrangement joins TRBV2 to TRBJ1-1; perhaps TRBD1 as D (5 bases). In germline, CDR1 is SNHLY, CDR2 FYNNEI. This CDR3 region has 15 residues. The CDR3 nucleotides read TGTGCCAGCAGTCCCCACCCAGGGCCGAACATTGAAGCTTTCTTT. It encodes CASSPHPGPNIEAFF.

In this sample, this clonotype turned up many times. The genes are TRBV7-9 and TRBJ1-4, with D unclear. CDR3 size: 13 residues. The V gene lost 3 bases and the J gene lost 8 bases, with 10 bases spanning the gap. Per germline, CDR1 SEHNR and CDR2 FQNEAQ (reference sequence). The CDR3 DNA reads as TGTGCCAGCAGCTTGGCGTTAGAGGAAAAACTGTTTTTT. Translated, it gives CASSLALEEKLFF.

The table lists this clonotype with many counts. This chain connects TRBV7-8 to TRBJ1-5; D possibly corresponds to TRBD1 (6 bases). The CDR3 runs 16 residues. V lost 3 bases to trimming and J lost 1 base, with 13 bases between them. Looked up from germline, CDR1 is SGHVS and CDR2 is FQNEAQ. CDR3 nucleotide sequence: TGTGCCAGCAGCTTCCTCGGGGGCAGGAGCAATCAGCCCCAGCATTTT. It encodes CASSFLGGRSNQPQHF.

The chain couples TRBV25-1 to TRBJ1-2; D is ambiguous. There are 15 residues in the CDR3. Germline V lookup: CDR1 MGHDK, CDR2 SYGVNS. Deletions cut 1 base from V and 4 bases from J, with 13 bases between. CDR3 sequence: CASSEFFTASYGYTF. For the CDR3, the DNA is TGTGCCAGCAGTGAATTCTTTACTGCATCCTATGGCTACACCTTC.

The sample holds a few counts of this clonotype. The chain links TRBV24-1 to TRBJ1-5; D unresolved. V was shortened by 4 bases and J by 6 bases, with 18 bases between the two germline ends. Germline CDR1 KGHDR, CDR2 SFDVKD. CDR3 size: 16 residues. For the CDR3, the DNA is TGTGCCACCAGTGAGGGGTCGGGCACGCCGGGTCAGCCCCAGCATTTT. Translation gives CATSEGSGTPGQPQHF.

At least ten counts were recorded for this clonotype. The chain joins TRBV12-3 or TRBV12-4 to TRBJ1-2; 7 bases are shared with TRBD1. This CDR3 has 12 residues. V shed 5 bases and J 10 bases; nucleotides not matched to a gene: 7. The CDR3 protein is CASSTLGTDYTF. Written as DNA, the CDR3 is TGTGCCAGCAGTACCCTGGGGACAGACTACACCTTC.

This clonotype was seen ten or more times. The CDR3 sequence: CAIRSHRVEPHLNEQYF. CDR3 in DNA: TGTGCCATCAGAAGCCACAGGGTTGAACCGCACTTGAACGAGCAGTACTTC. V usage is TRBV10-3 and J usage is TRBJ2-7; a possible D gene is TRBD1 (6 bases). Germline values: CDR1 ENHRY, CDR2 SYGVKD. V dropped 6 bases and J dropped 5 bases, with 26 bases sitting between them. This CDR3 spans 17 amino acids.

This clonotype appeared a single time. This chain uses TRBV5-5 with TRBJ1-2, with 9 bases lining up with TRBD1. The CDR3 covers 14 residues. CDR1 and CDR2 from the germline V gene are SGHKS and YYEKEE (reference sequence). CDR3 bases: TGTACCTACAGGGGGCTACGTGAGGGTTATGGCTACACCTTC. Encoded protein: CTYRGLREGYGYTF.

In this sample, this clonotype turned up many times. V gene TRBV29-1 combines with J gene TRBJ2-5, with D perhaps given as TRBD1 or TRBD2 (5 bases each). Deletions cut 3 bases from V and 4 bases from J, with 12 bases between. From germline, CDR1 is SQVTM and CDR2 ANQGSEA. This CDR3 is 13 amino acids long. In nucleotides, the CDR3 is TGCAGCGTTGACGAGGGGCGAGTAGAGACCCAGTACTTC. This gives the protein CSVDEGRVETQYF.